A single sample gave rise to the 32 T cell receptor beta chains below, sequenced in a study of cytomegalovirus exposure and HLA in healthy donors (dated by TCRdb to about 2017). The receptor library was made with the immunoSEQ multiplex PCR assay. For the multiplex PCR, a mixture combining 60 forward primers for TCR Vbeta segments and 13 reverse primers for TCR Jbeta segments was used. TCRdb retrieved this table from immuneACCESS and kept in-frame rearrangements only. Not all clones are present; in checked studies, unresolved V genes account for under half, and no reason is known for the remainder. For this sample there are 140,000 to 150,000 clones; more than 7.5% appear just once. Jointly, the top ten make up less than 2% of the sample. Input material: PBMCs. Every receptor here comes from a man aged 45-65 years in good health and CMV-seronegative.

A few counts support this clone. The chain couples TRBV6-1 to TRBJ1-1; TRBD1 matches at 11 bases. Trimming at V came to 4 bases and at J to 4 bases, leaving 5 bases not matched to a gene. Germline V gene sequence: CDR1 MNHNS, CDR2 SASEGT. CDR3 length equals 15 residues. For the CDR3, the DNA is TGTGCCAGCAGTGCTGGGACAGGGGGGAGCACTGAAGCTTTCTTT. Protein product: CASSAGTGGSTEAFF.

In regard to this clone: The junction shows a germline mismatch at one end, possibly a read error. CDR3 amino acids: CASSYTTGHNNQHQHF. The CDR3, as DNA: TGTGCCAGCAGTTATACAACGGGACACAACAATCAGCACCAGCATTTT. This rearrangement joins TRBV6-6 to TRBJ1-5, with D maybe TRBD1 (6 bases). CDR3 length: 16 residues. CDR1 and CDR2 from the germline V gene are MNHNY and SVGAGI (reference sequence).

The V gene is TRBV19, the J gene TRBJ1-2, with 9 bases identical to TRBD1. V dropped 5 bases and J dropped 8; count of bases not matched to a gene: 9. The CDR3 loop spans 14 amino acids. The V gene's germline CDR1 is LNHDA and CDR2 SQIVND (reference sequence). The DNA of the CDR3 is TGTGCCAGTAGTGAGGGGGACAGGGTGAGGGGCTACACCTTC. This codes for CASSEGDRVRGYTF.

This clone has just a few counts. The V gene is TRBV5-1, the J gene TRBJ2-1; 9 bases are shared with TRBD1. From germline, CDR1 is SGHRS and CDR2 YFSETQ. The V and J ends lost 4 bases and 0 bases, in that order; junction bases with no gene match: 2. The CDR3 consists of 15 residues. In DNA form, the CDR3 reads TGCGCCAGCAGCCTGGACAGGGGCTCCTACAATGAGCAGTTCTTC. Translated: CASSLDRGSYNEQFF.

This clone appeared a few times. The rearrangement uses TRBV5-4 and TRBJ2-4; TRBD2 matches 14 bases. J gave up 5 bases and V 4 bases, and 11 bases lay outside the gene matches. This CDR3 spans 18 amino acids. Per the germline V gene, CDR1 is SGHNT and CDR2 is YYREEE (reference sequence). The CDR3 nucleotides read TGTGCCAGCAGCATAGATTCTCCGGGACTAGCGGGGGAAAACATTCAGTACTTC. This sequence encodes CASSIDSPGLAGENIQYF. Combining the CDR3 with reference TRBV5-4 and TRBJ2-4 gives the whole variable domain ETGVTQSPTHLIKTRGQQVTLRCSSQSGHNTVSWYQQALGQGPQFIFQYYREEENGRGNFPPRFSGLQFPNYSSELNVNALELDDSALYLCASSIDSPGLAGENIQYFGAGTRLSVL.

With respect to this clone: It is unclear where the CDR3 begins or ends on the DNA, so no DNA is shown, and the CDR3 is as TCRdb lists it. The chain uses TRBV6-1 and TRBJ2-5; the table's TRBD2 call for D was not verified on the DNA. The CDR3 extends over 14 residues, inclusive of both ends. The V gene's germline CDR1 is MNHNS and CDR2 SASEGT. This CDR3 is CASILGTLQENQYF.

This clone was detected a few times. The gene calls are TRBV11-3 and TRBJ2-1, with a tentative D call TRBD2 (6 bases). The V end was cut by 0 bases, the J end by 0 bases, with 12 bases between. CDR1 and CDR2 from the germline V gene are SGHNT and YENEEA. The CDR3 extends over 17 amino acids. CDR3 sequence (DNA): TGTGCCAGCAGCTTAGATGTTGGGGGGAGCTCCTACAATGAGCAGTTCTTC. Amino acids: CASSLDVGGSSYNEQFF. The full variable domain, its missing parts supplied by reference TRBV11-3 and TRBJ2-1, is EAGVVQSPRYKIIEKKQPVAFWCNPISGHNTLYWYLQNLGQGPELLIRYENEEAVDDSQLPKDRFSAERLKGVDSTLKIQPAELGDSAVYLCASSLDVGGSSYNEQFFGPGTRLTVL.

This clone has a handful of counts. The chain has TRBV7-2 and TRBJ2-7; 14 bases are a match to TRBD2. With V trimmed by 5 bases and J by 5 bases, 5 bases remained unmatched. The germline CDR1 and CDR2 sequences are SGHTA and FQGNSA. The CDR3 length is 15 residues. This chain's CDR3 is CASSRGTSGGNEQYF. The CDR3 coding sequence is TGTGCCAGCAGCCGCGGGACTAGCGGGGGCAACGAGCAGTACTTC.

The chain is built from TRBV28 and TRBJ2-7; TRBD1 matches at 8 bases. The CDR3 is 15 amino acids. Losses at the gene ends were 7 bases for V and 5 bases for J; bases not matched to a gene: 13. Germline V gene lookup returns CDR1 MDHEN and CDR2 SYDVKM. CDR3 sequence: CASILPGAGGHEQYF. CDR3 sequence (DNA): TGTGCCAGCATTCTCCCCGGGGCAGGGGGCCACGAGCAGTACTTC.

This clone was seen only a few times. V usage is TRBV9 and J usage is TRBJ1-2; 7 bases line up with TRBD1. CDR1 is SGDLS and CDR2 is YYNGEE in the germline V gene. Germline trimming cut 4 bases from V and 8 bases from J; bases unmatched to any gene: 8. The length of the CDR3 is 13 residues. Written as DNA, the CDR3 is TGTGCCAGCAGCTTGGACAGGCTCTCCGGCTACACCTTC. It is translated as CASSLDRLSGYTF.

This clone occurred once. The CDR3 sequence: CASSVTTGLGLYNEQFF. CDR3 DNA: TGTGCCAGCAGCGTTACCACGGGACTAGGCCTTTACAATGAGCAGTTCTTC. The chain has TRBV5-4 and TRBJ2-1; 8 positions match TRBD2. This CDR3 comprises 17 residues. Germline-derived CDR1 and CDR2 are SGHNT and YYREEE (reference sequence). J was trimmed by 4 bases and V by 4 bases; bases with no gene match: 13.

The V gene is TRBV5-1, the J gene TRBJ2-3, with 13 nucleotides matching TRBD2. V was clipped by 4 bases and J by 0 bases; unmatched bases: 5. The germline gives CDR1 SGHRS, CDR2 YFSETQ. The CDR3 length is 17 residues. The CDR3 nucleotides read TGCGCCAGCAGCAGGCAGGGACTAGCGGGAAGCACAGATACGCAGTATTTT. Residues: CASSRQGLAGSTDTQYF.

Concerning this clone: Germline and junction disagree at one end, which may indicate a read error. This chain connects TRBV30 to TRBJ2-3; 9 positions match TRBD2. Germline CDR1 and CDR2: GTSNPN and SVGIG (reference sequence). The CDR3 runs to 16 residues. The CDR3 DNA follows: TGTGCCTGGAGTGTAGGCGGGGGGGCAAACACAGATGCGCAGTATTTT. It codes for CAWSVGGGANTDAQYF.

The chain recombines TRBV5-4 with TRBJ1-1; maybe TRBD1 (6 bases). Trimming took off 3 bases at V and 2 bases at J, with 14 bases between the two ends. Germline V gene data show CDR1 as SGHNT and CDR2 as YYREEE (reference sequence). This CDR3 is built from 15 residues. The CDR3 region is CASSSNRVSNTEAFF. The DNA for the CDR3 is TGTGCCAGCAGCTCAAACAGGGTCTCAAACACTGAAGCTTTCTTT. The full variable domain, its missing parts supplied by reference TRBV5-4 and TRBJ1-1, is ETGVTQSPTHLIKTRGQQVTLRCSSQSGHNTVSWYQQALGQGPQFIFQYYREEENGRGNFPPRFSGLQFPNYSSELNVNALELDDSALYLCASSSNRVSNTEAFFGQGTRLTVV.

This rearrangement joins TRBV7-3 to TRBJ2-3; D remains unclear. The CDR3 is 15 amino acids. Germline CDR1 reads SGHTA; CDR2 reads FQGTGA. V gave up 5 bases and J gave up 1 base, with 13 bases separating them. The CDR3 sequence: CASSPSRIGTDTQYF. CDR3 sequence (DNA): TGTGCCAGCAGCCCCTCGCGGATCGGCACAGATACGCAGTATTTT.

The V call is TRBV5-1, the J call TRBJ1-1; tentatively, D is TRBD1 (5 bases). The germline V gene has CDR1 SGHRS and CDR2 YFSETQ. The CDR3 totals 15 residues. Trimming pared 0 bases from V and 0 bases from J, leaving 9 bases between. The CDR3 DNA follows: TGCGCCAGCAGCTTGGTGGGGGGGATGAACACTGAAGCTTTCTTT. This encodes CASSLVGGMNTEAFF.

A few counts support this clone. The V and J genes are TRBV5-1 and TRBJ1-6; D is undetermined. The CDR3 has 15 amino acids. CDR1 is SGHRS and CDR2 is YFSETQ in the germline V gene. Deletions cut 4 bases from V and 5 bases from J, with 13 bases between. This chain's CDR3 is CASSVIAGNNSPLHF. The CDR3 DNA is TGCGCCAGCAGCGTAATCGCGGGGAATAATTCACCCCTCCACTTT. Drawing the rest from reference TRBV5-1 and TRBJ1-6, the complete variable domain is KAGVTQTPRYLIKTRGQQVTLSCSPISGHRSVSWYQQTPGQGLQFLFEYFSETQRNKGNFPGRFSGRQFSNSRSEMNVSTLELGDSALYLCASSVIAGNNSPLHFGNGTRLTVT.

There are a few counts of this clone. The chain carries TRBV15 and TRBJ2-7, with D possibly matching TRBD2 (6 bases). The V and J ends lost 0 bases and 6 bases respectively, with 9 bases between them. The CDR3 is 13 amino acids. Germline V gives CDR1 LNHNV, CDR2 YYDKDF (reference sequence). CDR3 DNA: TGTGCCACCAGCAGAGACGTCGGGAGCGAGCAGTACTTC. Translating it yields CATSRDVGSEQYF.

The CDR3 reads CASKRGQGMAEAFF. The CDR3 bases are TGTGCCAGCAAGAGGGGACAGGGGATGGCTGAAGCTTTCTTT. The chain recombines TRBV19 with TRBJ1-1; 10 bases align to TRBD1. Trimming at V came to 9 bases and at J to 6 bases, leaving 10 bases not matched to a gene. There are 14 residues in the CDR3. Germline CDR1 reads LNHDA; CDR2 reads SQIVND (reference sequence).

This clone was seen a few times. V usage is TRBV10-1 and J usage is TRBJ2-1; 15 bases line up with TRBD2. The V and J ends lost 6 bases and 8 bases, in that order; junction bases with no gene match: 5. CDR1 WNHNN and CDR2 SYGVQD come from the germline V gene (reference sequence). CDR3 length equals 15 residues. The chain's CDR3 is CASREGLAGGYEQFF. The CDR3 DNA is TGCGCCAGCAGAGAGGGACTAGCGGGAGGTTATGAGCAGTTCTTC.

The V and J genes are TRBV9 and TRBJ1-2, with D unclear. Germline assignment: CDR1 SGDLS and CDR2 YYNGEE. The CDR3 is 14 residues long. With 0 bases removed from V and 13 bases from J, the gap between germline ends came to 19 bases. CDR3 amino acids: CASSVAERGRGCTF. CDR3 DNA: TGTGCCAGCAGCGTAGCAGAGCGGGGAAGAGGGTGCACCTTC.

This sequence joins TRBV7-6 and TRBJ2-2, with TRBD2 identical over 8 bases. The ends lost 4 bases at V and 4 bases at J; junction bases unmatched: 5. Germline V lookup: CDR1 SGHVS, CDR2 FNYEAQ. CDR3 length: 15 amino acids. The DNA of the CDR3 is TGTGCCAGCAGCTCCGTTACTAGCGGCACCGGGGAGCTGTTTTTT. This sequence encodes CASSSVTSGTGELFF. Full variable domain (missing parts from reference TRBV7-6 and TRBJ2-2): GAGVSQSPRYKVTKRGQDVALRCDPISGHVSLYWYRQALGQGPEFLTYFNYEAQQDKSGLPNDRFSAERPEGSISTLTIQRTEQRDSAMYRCASSSVTSGTGELFFGEGSRLTVL.

This clone showed up just a few times. The genes are TRBV18 and TRBJ2-1, with D possibly being TRBD1 (6 bases). Trimming took 6 bases from V and 0 from J, leaving 21 bases between them. In germline, CDR1 is KGHSH, CDR2 LQKENI. The CDR3 covers 18 residues. The CDR3: CASSHGGQILSSYNEQFF. As DNA, the CDR3 is TGTGCCAGCTCCCACGGTGGACAGATTTTGAGCTCCTACAATGAGCAGTTCTTC.

The chain employs TRBV5-6 and TRBJ2-1, with TRBD1 identical over 10 bases. The CDR3 has 14 residues. CDR1 and CDR2 (germline): SGHDT, YYEEEE. The ends lost 3 bases at V and 4 bases at J; junction bases unmatched: 1. The DNA for the CDR3 is TGTGCCAGCAGCTCGGACAGGGGGTACAATGAGCAGTTCTTC. Amino acid sequence: CASSSDRGYNEQFF.

The rearrangement links TRBV4-1 to TRBJ2-3; D remains ambiguous. Germline V gene sequence: CDR1 MGHRA, CDR2 YSYEKL. V was trimmed by 5 bases and J by 6 bases, leaving 21 bases between them. The CDR3 length is 16 residues. As DNA, the CDR3 is TGCGCCAGCAGCGAACAATATAGCCCCCGGGTGGATACGCAGTATTTT. Residues: CASSEQYSPRVDTQYF.

This clone has just a few counts. The V and J genes are TRBV19 and TRBJ1-1; D is undetermined. This CDR3 has 17 residues. The V gene lost 3 bases and the J gene lost 5 bases, with 22 bases spanning the gap. Germline loops: CDR1 LNHDA, CDR2 SQIVND (reference sequence). The chain's CDR3 is CASSIYPRQGGRTEAFF. The CDR3 DNA is TGTGCCAGTAGTATTTATCCAAGACAAGGAGGAAGGACTGAAGCTTTCTTT.

V and J are TRBV9 and TRBJ2-7, with D perhaps TRBD2 (6 bases). Germline assignment: CDR1 SGDLS and CDR2 YYNGEE. V lost 0 bases, J lost 4 bases, and 14 bases lay in between. The CDR3 contains 15 residues. The CDR3 loop is CASSVGIAEWYEQYF. The CDR3 DNA follows: TGTGCCAGCAGCGTAGGAATAGCGGAATGGTACGAGCAGTACTTC.

This clone appeared a few times. The J gene is TRBJ1-5, the V gene TRBV6-6, with D unclear. This CDR3 has 14 amino acids. Trimming removed 6 bases from V and 4 bases from J, with 13 bases in between. Germline V gene data show CDR1 as MNHNY and CDR2 as SVGAGI (reference sequence). The CDR3 sequence is CASSLGVPNQPQHF. CDR3 DNA sequence: TGTGCCAGCAGCCTCGGGGTACCAAATCAGCCCCAGCATTTT.

Comments on this clone: Other DNA sequences in the same sample also yield this CDR3. The chain has TRBV18 and TRBJ1-1; D is undetermined. With 2 bases removed from V and 1 base from J, the gap between germline ends came to 8 bases. The CDR3 totals 14 residues. The germline V gene encodes CDR1 KGHSH and CDR2 LQKENI. The CDR3 sequence is CASSPVSRNTEAFF. The CDR3 nucleotides are TGTGCCAGCTCACCAGTTAGCAGGAACACTGAAGCTTTCTTT.

This clone has just a few counts. This chain links TRBV5-6 with TRBJ1-2; 7 nucleotides line up with TRBD1. The ends lost 1 base at V and 4 bases at J; junction bases unmatched: 4. CDR1 is SGHDT, CDR2 YYEEEE, per germline. This CDR3 is 14 amino acids long. The CDR3 nucleotides read TGTGCCAGCAGCTTGTATAGGACAGGCTATGGCTACACCTTC. Protein sequence: CASSLYRTGYGYTF.

V usage is TRBV5-1 and J usage is TRBJ2-2, with TRBD1 identical over 7 bases. The CDR3 has 16 amino acids. Germline lookup yields CDR1 SGHRS and CDR2 YFSETQ. V lost 0 bases to trimming and J lost 0 bases; unmatched junction nucleotides: 2. The CDR3 DNA reads TGCGCCAGCAGCTTGGAGGGGGCGCCGAACACCGGGGAGCTGTTTTTT. It translates to CASSLEGAPNTGELFF.

This clone was recorded a few times. This sequence joins TRBV6-5 and TRBJ2-5; D possibly corresponds to TRBD2 (5 bases). V dropped 0 bases and J dropped 5 bases, with 10 bases sitting between them. The germline V gene encodes CDR1 MNHEY and CDR2 SVGAGI. CDR3 length: 14 amino acids. The CDR3 sequence: CASSYSGVGETQYF. CDR3 DNA sequence: TGTGCCAGCAGTTACTCGGGAGTCGGGGAGACCCAGTACTTC.